This TCR beta chain originates from a study of shared clonotypes between healthy human individuals. The CDR3 contains 15 residues. The V gene lost 0 bases and the J gene lost 1 base, with 6 bases spanning the gap. The germline gives CDR1 LNHNV, CDR2 YYDKDF (reference sequence). Several immunoSEQ plates held equal portions of the genomic DNA taken from each subset. Repertoires were generated with immunoSEQ multiplex PCR, while TCRdb's copy carries only in-frame clones and drops some. The sample lists over a million clones; more than 65% were seen once. Material: memory CD4+ T cells sorted from blood. Subset of the sample: CD45RA-negative fraction. The sequence was collected from a man between 18 and 35 years old in good health. The V call is TRBV15, the J call TRBJ2-2; D gene ambiguous. CDR3 coding DNA: TGTGCCACCAGCAGAGAAATTGGGAACACCGGGGAGCTGTTTTTT. It encodes CATSREIGNTGELFF.